The 32 T cell receptor beta chains below were found in one sample sequenced in a study of blood T cell repertoires in COVID-19. Assay used: immunoSEQ multiplex PCR; TCRdb lists only in-frame clones, some missing. The sample holds roughly 12,000 clones; about 90% are singletons and the top ten take roughly 30%. Input material: peripheral blood. Source of these receptors: a woman in her 70s with active COVID-19.

This chain uses TRBV3-1 (or the pseudogene TRBV3-2) with TRBJ2-1, with a tentative D call TRBD1 (5 bases). In germline, CDR1 is LGHDT, CDR2 YNNKEL (reference sequence). This CDR3 is built from 14 residues. Trimming removed 0 bases from V and 10 bases from J, with 13 bases in between. The DNA of the CDR3 is TGTGCCAGCAGCCAAGAGGCAGGGTTAAGAGAGCAGTTCTTC. Translated, it gives CASSQEAGLREQFF.

This sequence joins TRBV18 and TRBJ1-6; 9 nucleotides line up with TRBD1. V was clipped by 2 bases and J by 8 bases; unmatched bases: 1. The CDR3 loop spans 14 amino acids. CDR1 is KGHSH, CDR2 LQKENI, per germline. This CDR3 reads CASSPGQGYSPLHF. Written as DNA, the CDR3 is TGTGCCAGCTCACCAGGACAGGGGTATTCACCCCTCCACTTT.

The chain recombines TRBV6-5 with TRBJ1-2; 8 bases are a match to TRBD1. Per germline, CDR1 MNHEY and CDR2 SVGAGI. The CDR3 is 15 amino acids. With V trimmed by 6 bases and J by 8 bases, 14 bases remained unmatched. CDR3 sequence reads: CASRATQGARKGYTF. CDR3 bases: TGTGCCAGCAGAGCTACTCAGGGGGCGCGTAAGGGCTACACCTTC.

A single count supports this clone. V is TRBV18 and J is TRBJ2-7, with 13 bases aligning to TRBD2. J lost 2 bases, V lost 6 bases, and 7 bases had no gene match. Germline V gives CDR1 KGHSH, CDR2 LQKENI. CDR3 length: 16 residues. The CDR3 loop is CASSPGLAGEAYEQYF. Here the CDR3 DNA reads TGTGCCAGCTCCCCCGGACTAGCGGGAGAGGCCTACGAGCAGTACTTC.

The V gene is TRBV27, the J gene TRBJ2-3; a weak D match, TRBD2 (5 bases). Germline V CDR1 and CDR2: MNHEY, SMNVEV (reference sequence). V lost 3 bases and J 4 bases, leaving 17 bases between the germline ends. The CDR3 has 16 amino acids. The CDR3 protein is CASSLRLGLMPDTQYF. CDR3 sequence (DNA): TGTGCCAGCAGTTTGAGGTTAGGACTGATGCCAGATACGCAGTATTTT.

The chain links TRBV20-1 to TRBJ1-2; 10 bases match TRBD1. CDR1 is DFQATT, CDR2 SNEGSKA, per germline (reference sequence). The CDR3 covers 13 residues. V dropped 3 bases and J dropped 4; count of bases not matched to a gene: 2. Here the CDR3 DNA reads TGCAGTGCTAGTCGGGACAGGGGCTATGGCTACACCTTC. This encodes CSASRDRGYGYTF.

The chain couples TRBV7-2 to TRBJ2-6; D perhaps matches TRBD1 (6 bases). Trimming took 4 bases from V and 0 from J, leaving 10 bases between them. Germline values: CDR1 SGHTA, CDR2 FQGNSA. This CDR3 spans 16 amino acids. CDR3 bases: TGTGCCAGCAGCTCAACAGGGAACTCTGGGGCCAACGTCCTGACTTTC. This translates into CASSSTGNSGANVLTF.

This clone is categorized as hyperexpanded (1% or more). The chain couples TRBV4-3 to TRBJ2-7; D is unresolved. V shed 0 bases and J shed 5 bases, with 14 bases lying between them. The CDR3 contains 15 residues. CDR1 and CDR2 from the germline V gene are LGHNA and YSLEER. This CDR3 reads CASSQDRNAADEQYF. The CDR3 DNA follows: TGCGCCAGCAGCCAAGATCGGAACGCGGCGGACGAGCAGTACTTC.

The chain employs TRBV4-2 and TRBJ2-2; TRBD2 is a possible D gene (6 bases). Per germline, CDR1 LGHNA and CDR2 YNFKEQ. V gave up 4 bases and J gave up 6 bases, with 9 bases separating them. CDR3 length: 13 residues. CDR3 loop: CASSPRLAGELFF. CDR3 sequence (DNA): TGTGCCAGCAGCCCGAGACTAGCCGGGGAGCTGTTTTTT.

The table lists this clone with a few counts. CDR3 coding DNA: TGTGCCAGCAGCCCTCAGAGGTTGTGGACTGAAGCTTTCTTT. Translated, it gives CASSPQRLWTEAFF. The chain is built from TRBV7-9 and TRBJ1-1, with no clear D. Germline CDR1 and CDR2: SEHNR and FQNEAQ (reference sequence). CDR3 length equals 14 residues. V shed 5 bases and J shed 5 bases, with 15 bases lying between them.

The chain employs TRBV4-2 and TRBJ2-7, with 10 bases fitting TRBD1. The CDR3 extends over 16 amino acids. Looked up from germline, CDR1 is LGHNA and CDR2 is YNFKEQ. V dropped 1 base and J dropped 5; count of bases not matched to a gene: 8. The CDR3 DNA reads TGTGCCAGCAGCCAAGGTACCGGGACAGGGGATAACGAGCAGTACTTC. It specifies CASSQGTGTGDNEQYF.

V gene TRBV18 combines with J gene TRBJ2-1, with 8 bases lining up with TRBD1. The junction had 6 bases not matched to a gene; V was cut back by 6 bases and J by 2 bases. Germline CDR1 reads KGHSH; CDR2 reads LQKENI. This CDR3 spans 15 amino acids. CDR3 nucleotides: TGTGCCAGCTCGCAAACAGGGGGGCCCTACAATGAGCAGTTCTTC. As protein: CASSQTGGPYNEQFF.

The sample holds one count of this clone. The rearrangement joins TRBV6-5 to TRBJ2-5; the D is unclear. This CDR3 region has 14 residues. Trimming pared 2 bases from V and 2 bases from J, leaving 9 bases between. The germline CDR1 and CDR2 sequences are MNHEY and SVGAGI. The chain's CDR3 is CASSYGTVQETQYF. The CDR3 DNA follows: TGTGCCAGCAGTTACGGAACAGTTCAAGAGACCCAGTACTTC.

This clone turned up a few times. The CDR3 DNA reads TGTGCCAGCAGCTCGGGACAGGGCCAGGAGACCCAGTACTTC. This sequence encodes CASSSGQGQETQYF. The V gene is TRBV7-8, the J gene TRBJ2-5; 9 bases line up with TRBD1. The CDR3 sequence is 14 residues long. Germline-derived CDR1 and CDR2 are SGHVS and FQNEAQ. J was trimmed by 5 bases and V by 4 bases; bases with no gene match: 5.

The chain couples TRBV6-6 to TRBJ2-1, with 9 bases matching TRBD1. Germline V gene lookup returns CDR1 MNHNY and CDR2 SVGAGI (reference sequence). V shed 5 bases and J 6 bases; nucleotides not matched to a gene: 14. The CDR3 consists of 17 residues. The DNA for the CDR3 is TGTGCCAGCAGTCCCCCAGGTCGGGGACAGGGCTTCAATGAGCAGTTCTTC. Protein sequence: CASSPPGRGQGFNEQFF.

The V gene is TRBV9, the J gene TRBJ2-1; TRBD1 agrees at 7 bases. Unmatched junction bases numbered 3, after V lost 3 bases and J lost 3 bases. The CDR3 runs to 14 residues. CDR1 is SGDLS and CDR2 is YYNGEE in the germline V gene. The CDR3 region is CASSASGGYNEQFF. CDR3 bases: TGTGCCAGCAGCGCGTCAGGGGGCTACAATGAGCAGTTCTTC.

The chain is built from TRBV4-2 and TRBJ1-5, with D perhaps matching TRBD1 (6 bases). Trimming stripped 4 bases from V and 2 bases from J, with 15 bases between. Germline CDR1 is LGHNA and CDR2 is YNFKEQ. This CDR3 is 16 amino acids long. DNA for the CDR3: TGTGCCAGCAGCCGAACACAGGGAGTTGGCAATCAGCCCCAGCATTTT. This translates into CASSRTQGVGNQPQHF.

This clone was detected a few times. The chain combines TRBV19 with TRBJ2-7; the match to TRBD1 covers 9 bases. The trim removed 6 bases at V and 7 bases at J, leaving 7 bases unmatched. The CDR3 covers 13 residues. From germline, CDR1 is LNHDA and CDR2 SQIVND (reference sequence). The CDR3 sequence: CASSRDREKEQYF. CDR3 DNA: TGTGCCAGTAGCCGGGACAGGGAGAAGGAGCAGTACTTC.

CDR3 sequence (DNA): TGTGCCAGCAGCTTAAGGGCACGGGGGACGAACACCGGGGAGCTGTTTTTT. Translating gives CASSLRARGTNTGELFF. V and J are TRBV11-2 and TRBJ2-2, with D perhaps TRBD2 (6 bases). The CDR3 runs 17 residues. Trimming cost V 2 bases and J 0 bases, with 13 bases left between them. Germline CDR1 reads SGHAT; CDR2 reads FQNNGV.

This sequence joins TRBV6-5 and TRBJ2-7; a possible D gene is TRBD1 (6 bases). Trimming removed 5 bases from V and 3 bases from J, with 11 bases in between. CDR1 MNHEY and CDR2 SVGAGI come from the germline V gene. The CDR3 covers 13 residues. The CDR3 DNA sequence: TGTGCCAGCAGTCGTACAGGGTACTACGAGCAGTACTTC. As protein: CASSRTGYYEQYF.

The chain joins TRBV19 to TRBJ1-2; weak D call: TRBD1 (5 bases). This CDR3 has 14 residues. Germline-derived CDR1 and CDR2 are LNHDA and SQIVND (reference sequence). V was pared by 6 bases and J by 2 bases, with 13 bases between. CDR3 sequence reads: CASSYRGGNYGYTF. The CDR3 nucleotides are TGTGCCAGTAGCTACCGGGGGGGGAACTATGGCTACACCTTC.

The V gene is TRBV27, the J gene TRBJ2-1, with TRBD2 matching over 10 bases. CDR1 is MNHEY and CDR2 is SMNVEV in the germline V gene (reference sequence). The CDR3 sequence is 16 residues long. Trimming at V came to 9 bases and at J to 1 base, leaving 9 bases not matched to a gene. The CDR3 nucleotides read TGTGCCAGTAGCAATTGGGGACTAGCGTCCTACAATGAGCAGTTCTTC. Amino acids: CASSNWGLASYNEQFF.

This CDR3 is CASSQEATGFEQFF. CDR3 coding DNA: TGCGCCAGCAGCCAAGAAGCGACAGGGTTCGAGCAGTTCTTC. The V gene is TRBV4-3, the J gene TRBJ2-1, with 7 nucleotides matching TRBD1. Germline V gene lookup returns CDR1 LGHNA and CDR2 YSLEER. The CDR3 sequence is 14 residues long. The trim removed 0 bases at V and 10 bases at J, leaving 6 bases unmatched.

This chain links TRBV7-2 with TRBJ1-2, with 8 bases identical to TRBD1. The V gene end was trimmed by 5 bases and the J gene end by 4 bases; junction bases not matched to a gene: 3. The germline CDR1 and CDR2 sequences are SGHTA and FQGNSA. CDR3 length: 13 residues. The CDR3, as DNA: TGTGCCAGCAGCGGACAGGGTTTCTATGGCTACACCTTC. Encoded protein: CASSGQGFYGYTF.

The V call is TRBV18, the J call TRBJ2-7; D is unresolved. CDR3 length: 13 residues. Trimming took off 3 bases at V and 5 bases at J, with 11 bases between the two ends. In germline, CDR1 is KGHSH, CDR2 LQKENI. This CDR3 is CASSPPYTNEQYF. Written as DNA, the CDR3 is TGTGCCAGCTCACCGCCTTACACTAACGAGCAGTACTTC.

V and J are TRBV9 and TRBJ2-5; possibly TRBD2 for D (6 bases). The CDR3 runs to 17 residues. The ends were cut back, 0 bases at V and 2 bases at J, with 17 bases in the middle. Germline assignment: CDR1 SGDLS and CDR2 YYNGEE. Here the CDR3 reads CASSVGSSGGVQETQYF. CDR3 bases: TGTGCCAGCAGCGTAGGGAGTAGCGGAGGGGTACAAGAGACCCAGTACTTC.

V usage is TRBV10-1 and J usage is TRBJ2-1, with 12 bases lining up with TRBD2. The germline V gene encodes CDR1 WNHNN and CDR2 SYGVQD (reference sequence). V dropped 6 bases and J dropped 7; count of bases not matched to a gene: 7. The CDR3 covers 15 residues. The CDR3 region has the DNA TGCGCCAGCAGCGGAGGACTAGCGGGGTTAAATGAGCAGTTCTTC. Its protein is CASSGGLAGLNEQFF.

This chain connects TRBV30 to TRBJ2-7, with TRBD2 matching 16 bases. Germline assignment: CDR1 GTSNPN and CDR2 SVGIG (reference sequence). Trimming cost V 7 bases and J 7 bases; bases outside gene matches: 7. This CDR3 has 14 amino acids. The CDR3 loop reads CAFGTSGRAREQYF. Written as DNA, the CDR3 is TGTGCCTTCGGGACTAGCGGGAGGGCCAGGGAGCAGTACTTC.

The chain combines TRBV27 with TRBJ1-2; possibly TRBD1 for D (6 bases). CDR1 and CDR2 (germline): MNHEY, SMNVEV (reference sequence). Trimming left V 6 bases short and J 0 bases short, with 8 bases between. The CDR3 extends over 13 amino acids. The CDR3 sequence is CASRGTSNYGYTF. As DNA, the CDR3 is TGTGCCAGCAGGGGGACATCTAACTATGGCTACACCTTC.

Turning to this clone: An end of the junction does not agree with germline; a read error may underlie this. The CDR3 loop is CSVEGLAGGLVF. The CDR3 region has the DNA TGCAGCGTTGAAGGTCTAGCGGGAGGACTGGTCTTC. V and J are TRBV29-1 and TRBJ2-1, with 11 positions matching TRBD2. Germline CDR1 and CDR2: SQVTM and ANQGSEA. The CDR3 covers 12 residues.

This clone was picked up a small number of times. CDR3 loop: CATTVVAGQLDYEQYF. The CDR3 nucleotides are TGTGCCACAACGGTGGTAGCGGGACAGTTAGATTACGAGCAGTACTTC. The rearrangement joins TRBV21-1 to TRBJ2-7; no DNA check was done on the table's D call, TRBD2. TRBV21-1 is reported as a pseudogene. The CDR3 totals 16 residues.

This clone has only a few counts. This chain links TRBV30 with TRBJ2-5, with 11 bases fitting TRBD1. The germline V gene has CDR1 GTSNPN and CDR2 SVGIG (reference sequence). The CDR3 covers 15 residues. V dropped 5 bases and J dropped 5; count of bases not matched to a gene: 10. The CDR3 bases are TGTGCCTGGGGCCTCGGACAGGGGGCTAGGGAGACCCAGTACTTC. It translates to CAWGLGQGARETQYF.